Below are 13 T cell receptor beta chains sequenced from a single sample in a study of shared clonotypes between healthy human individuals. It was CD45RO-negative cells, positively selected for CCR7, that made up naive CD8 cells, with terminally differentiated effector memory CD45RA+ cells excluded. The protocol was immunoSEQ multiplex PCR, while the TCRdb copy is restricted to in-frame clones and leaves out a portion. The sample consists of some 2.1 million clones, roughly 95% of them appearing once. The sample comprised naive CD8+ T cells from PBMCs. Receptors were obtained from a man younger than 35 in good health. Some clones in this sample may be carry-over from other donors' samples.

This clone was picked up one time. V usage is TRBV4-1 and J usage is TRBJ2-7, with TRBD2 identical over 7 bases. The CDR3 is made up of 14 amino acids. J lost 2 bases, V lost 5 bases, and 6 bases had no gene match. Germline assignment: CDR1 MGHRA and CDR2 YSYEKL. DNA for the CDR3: TGCGCCAGCAGCTGGACTAGTGAAACCTACGAGCAGTACTTC. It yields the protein CASSWTSETYEQYF.

The CDR3 DNA reads as TGTGCCAGCAGCGTATCGTCTGGCGGGGTCAGAAGGGAGCAGTACTTC. Amino acid sequence: CASSVSSGGVRREQYF. This chain links TRBV9 with TRBJ2-7; possibly TRBD2 for D (6 bases). Germline V lookup: CDR1 SGDLS, CDR2 YYNGEE. V shed 1 base and J shed 7 bases, with 21 bases lying between them. The CDR3 is 16 residues long.

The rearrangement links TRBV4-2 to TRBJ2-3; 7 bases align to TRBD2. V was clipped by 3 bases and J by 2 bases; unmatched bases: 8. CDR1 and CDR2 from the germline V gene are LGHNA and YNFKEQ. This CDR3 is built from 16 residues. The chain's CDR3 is CASSHVGLVNTDTQYF. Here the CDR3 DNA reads TGTGCCAGCAGCCATGTCGGACTAGTTAACACAGATACGCAGTATTTT.

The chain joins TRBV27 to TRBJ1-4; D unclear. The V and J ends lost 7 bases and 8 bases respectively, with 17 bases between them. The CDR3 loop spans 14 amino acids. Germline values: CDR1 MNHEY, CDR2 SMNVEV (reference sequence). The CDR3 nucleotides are TGTGCCAGCACCGCACGGGGTGTCGGAGAAAAACTGTTTTTT. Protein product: CASTARGVGEKLFF.

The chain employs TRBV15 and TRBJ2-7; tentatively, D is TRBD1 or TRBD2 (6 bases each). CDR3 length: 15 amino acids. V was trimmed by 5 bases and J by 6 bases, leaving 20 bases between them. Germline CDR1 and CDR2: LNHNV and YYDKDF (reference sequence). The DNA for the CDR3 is TGTGCCACCAGCGCACTACAGGGAATCGGGAGCGAGCAGTACTTC. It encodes CATSALQGIGSEQYF. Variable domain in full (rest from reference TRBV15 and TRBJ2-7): DAMVIQNPRYQVTQFGKPVTLSCSQTLNHNVMYWYQQKSSQAPKLLFHYYDKDFNNEADTPDNFQSRRPNTSFCFLDIRSPGLGDTAMYLCATSALQGIGSEQYFGPGTRLTVT.

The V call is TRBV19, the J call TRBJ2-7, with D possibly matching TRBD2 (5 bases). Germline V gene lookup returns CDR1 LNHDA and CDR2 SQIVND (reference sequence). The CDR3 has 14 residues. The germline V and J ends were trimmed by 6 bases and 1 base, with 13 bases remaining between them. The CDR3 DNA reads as TGTGCCAGTAGCCACCTTGGGGAGTCCTACGAGCAGTACTTC. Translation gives CASSHLGESYEQYF.

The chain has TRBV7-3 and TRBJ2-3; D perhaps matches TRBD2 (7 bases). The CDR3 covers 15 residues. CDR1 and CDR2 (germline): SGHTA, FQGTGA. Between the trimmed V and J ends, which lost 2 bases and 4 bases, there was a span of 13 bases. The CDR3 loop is CASSLVGGRSDTQYF. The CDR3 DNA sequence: TGTGCCAGCAGCTTAGTCGGGGGGCGCTCAGATACGCAGTATTTT.

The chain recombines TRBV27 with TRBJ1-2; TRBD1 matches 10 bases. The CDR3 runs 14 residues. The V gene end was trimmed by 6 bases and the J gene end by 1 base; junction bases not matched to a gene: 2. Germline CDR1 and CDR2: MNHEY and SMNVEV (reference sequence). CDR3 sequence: CASSGTGDNYGYTF. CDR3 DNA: TGTGCCAGCAGCGGGACAGGGGATAACTATGGCTACACCTTC.

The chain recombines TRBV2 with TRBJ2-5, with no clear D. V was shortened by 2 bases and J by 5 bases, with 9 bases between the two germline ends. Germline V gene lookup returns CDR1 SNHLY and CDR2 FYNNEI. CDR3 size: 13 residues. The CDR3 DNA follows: TGTGCCAGCAGTGAACGAGGTGGGGAGACCCAGTACTTC. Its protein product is CASSERGGETQYF.

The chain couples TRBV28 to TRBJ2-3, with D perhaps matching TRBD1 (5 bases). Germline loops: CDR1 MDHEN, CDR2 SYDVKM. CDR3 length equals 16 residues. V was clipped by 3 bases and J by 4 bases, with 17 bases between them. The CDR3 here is CASSLVDNSGSDTQYF. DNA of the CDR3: TGTGCCAGCAGTTTGGTGGACAACTCAGGGTCAGATACGCAGTATTTT.

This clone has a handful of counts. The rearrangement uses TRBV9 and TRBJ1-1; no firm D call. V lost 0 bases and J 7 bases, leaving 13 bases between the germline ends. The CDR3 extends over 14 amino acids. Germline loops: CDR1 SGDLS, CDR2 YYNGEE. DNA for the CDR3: TGTGCCAGCAGCGTAGTAATTGGGTCAGGTGAAGCTTTCTTT. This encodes CASSVVIGSGEAFF.

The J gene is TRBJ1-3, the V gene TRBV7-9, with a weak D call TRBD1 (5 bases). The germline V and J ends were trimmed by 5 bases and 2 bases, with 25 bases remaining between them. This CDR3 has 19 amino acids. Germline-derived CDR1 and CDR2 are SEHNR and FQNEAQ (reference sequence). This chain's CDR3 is CASSREGDLQTAPGNTIYF. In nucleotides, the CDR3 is TGTGCCAGCAGCCGAGAAGGGGACCTACAAACCGCCCCTGGAAACACCATATATTTT.

The CDR3 nucleotides are TGTGCCAGTAGTCCCAGGGACAGCGCGAACACCGGGGAGCTGTTTTTT. Translated: CASSPRDSANTGELFF. The chain couples TRBV19 to TRBJ2-2; TRBD1 matches at 7 bases. V trimming: 5 bases; J trimming: 0 bases; junction bases outside the gene matches: 6. The CDR3 contains 16 residues. From germline, CDR1 is LNHDA and CDR2 SQIVND (reference sequence).